This T cell receptor (beta chain) was sequenced in a study of shared clonotypes between healthy human individuals. For every subset, genomic DNA was evenly distributed across several immunoSEQ plates. In the sorted-subset replicate PCRs, 200 ng DNA, 25,000 to 30,000 T cell genomes, was used. Assay used: immunoSEQ multiplex PCR; TCRdb lists only in-frame clones, some missing. The sample carries under 700,000 clones, approximately 95% recorded once. CDR1 and CDR2 from the germline V gene are SNHLY and FYNNEI. V shed 0 bases, J shed 6 bases, and the junction held 5 bases outside the gene matches. The CDR3 consists of 15 residues. Naive CD8 cells comprised CD45RO-negative, CCR7-positively selected cells, excluding terminally differentiated effector memory CD45RA+ cells.

The sequence derives from a woman in her twenties or thirties in good health. The chain is built from TRBV2 and TRBJ2-1; TRBD2 matches at 7 bases. Sequenced material: naive CD8+ T cells sorted from blood. CDR3 nucleotide sequence: TGTGCCAGCAGTGAAGCCCCGGGGAGGGTCAATGAGCAGTTCTTC. This gives the protein CASSEAPGRVNEQFF.